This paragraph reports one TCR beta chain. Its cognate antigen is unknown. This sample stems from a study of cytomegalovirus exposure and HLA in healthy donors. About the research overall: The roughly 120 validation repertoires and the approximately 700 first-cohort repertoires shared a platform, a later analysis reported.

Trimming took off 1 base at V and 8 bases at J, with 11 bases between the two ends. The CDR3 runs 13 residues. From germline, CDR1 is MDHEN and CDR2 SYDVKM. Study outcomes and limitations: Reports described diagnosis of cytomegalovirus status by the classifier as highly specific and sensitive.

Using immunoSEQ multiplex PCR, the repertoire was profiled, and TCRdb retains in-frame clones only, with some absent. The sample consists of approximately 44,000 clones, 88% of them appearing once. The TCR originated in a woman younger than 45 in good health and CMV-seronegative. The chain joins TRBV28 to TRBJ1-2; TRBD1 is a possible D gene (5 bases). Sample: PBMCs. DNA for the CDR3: TGTGCCAGCAGTTTATCCCAGGGCGGCGGCTACACCTTC. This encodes CASSLSQGGGYTF.